This T cell receptor beta chain was recorded in a study of vaccination and CD4 T cells after COVID-19. Sequencing of DNA taken from cultured CD4+ T cells relied on the Oncomine TCR Beta short-read assay. TCRdb processed the PCR reads anew with MiXCR; each CDR3 protein has one entry. The data show some 13,000 distinct CDR3 sequences, roughly 60% seen once. V lost 4 bases and J 6 bases, leaving 9 bases between the germline ends. The CDR3 length is 12 residues. Germline V CDR1 and CDR2: MNHEY, SVGEGT. Treatment of the sample: 10-day PBMC culture with coronavirus spike peptide pools or control peptides (ViraFEST assay). A note on this clonotype: As yet, its antigen is unknown.

The receptor was isolated from a human donor who had recovered from COVID-19. The sample consisted of CD4+ T cells from blood, cultured in vitro, taken before SARS-CoV-2 vaccination. The genes are TRBV6-2 or TRBV6-3 and TRBJ1-1, with D maybe TRBD1 (6 bases). The CDR3 DNA reads TGTGCCAGCAGTTCCACAGGGTCTGAAGCTTTCTTT. Translating it yields CASSSTGSEAFF.